A single sample is the source of the 7 T cell receptor beta chains below, sequenced in a study of T cell responses to AZD1222 COVID-19 vaccine. The method was immunoSEQ multiplex PCR; TCRdb's version includes in-frame clones alone and lacks a portion of them. The data show more than 140,000 clones, with approximately 88% seen just once and about 3.2% held by the top ten. Specimen: peripheral blood, collected on day 0 of MenACWY control vaccination. The receptors originated from an adult in good health.

The chain has TRBV9 and TRBJ2-7, with 10 bases identical to TRBD2. The CDR3 has 16 residues. J lost 3 bases, V lost 4 bases, and 10 bases had no gene match. CDR1 SGDLS and CDR2 YYNGEE come from the germline V gene. This chain's CDR3 is CASSIGGTSDYYEQYF. The CDR3 region has the DNA TGTGCCAGCAGCATTGGAGGGACTAGCGACTACTACGAGCAGTACTTC. The variable domain in full, with the rest retrieved from reference TRBV9 and TRBJ2-7, is DSGVTQTPKHLITATGQRVTLRCSPRSGDLSVYWYQQSLDQGLQFLIQYYNGEERAKGNILERFSAQQFPDLHSELNLSSLELGDSALYFCASSIGGTSDYYEQYFGPGTRLTVT.

The rearrangement links TRBV25-1 to TRBJ2-1; TRBD2 matches at 8 bases. Germline V lookup: CDR1 MGHDK, CDR2 SYGVNS. CDR3 size: 17 residues. V shed 3 bases and J 4 bases; nucleotides not matched to a gene: 11. CDR3 amino acids: CASSDRRGAGGYNEQFF. The CDR3 bases are TGTGCCAGCAGTGACCGCCGAGGGGCGGGAGGTTACAATGAGCAGTTCTTC.

This rearrangement joins TRBV5-1 to TRBJ2-3; unclear D gene. Trimming shortened V by 7 bases and J by 5 bases, and 8 bases separated the two germline ends. CDR1 and CDR2 (germline): SGHRS, YFSETQ. CDR3 length: 11 amino acids. In DNA form, the CDR3 reads TGCGCCAGCTCCCAACTAGATACGCAGTATTTT. It yields the protein CASSQLDTQYF.

The chain recombines TRBV6-2 or TRBV6-3 with TRBJ2-7; 7 positions match TRBD1. The CDR3 runs to 15 residues. Per the germline V gene, CDR1 is MNHEY and CDR2 is SVGEGT. The J segment lost 1 base and the V segment lost 2 bases, leaving 5 bases of the junction unmatched. CDR3 sequence (DNA): TGTGCCAGCAGTTACCTAACAGGGGTGTCCTACGAGCAGTACTTC. As protein: CASSYLTGVSYEQYF.

The chain uses TRBV6-4 and TRBJ2-1; TRBD2 agrees at 11 bases. The CDR3 covers 16 residues. V shed 5 bases and J 0 bases; nucleotides not matched to a gene: 3. Germline V lookup: CDR1 MRHNA, CDR2 SNTAGT. CDR3 nucleotide sequence: TGTGCCAGCAGTAATAGCGGGGGGGTCTCCTACAATGAGCAGTTCTTC. It yields the protein CASSNSGGVSYNEQFF.

The CDR3 coding sequence is TGTGCCAGCAGCCGTAGCGGGGGGATTCAAGAGACCCAGTACTTC. It is translated as CASSRSGGIQETQYF. The chain uses TRBV7-2 and TRBJ2-5; 10 nucleotides line up with TRBD2. Unmatched junction bases numbered 5, after V lost 5 bases and J lost 2 bases. This CDR3 comprises 15 residues. Germline CDR1 reads SGHTA; CDR2 reads FQGNSA.

This rearrangement joins TRBV5-6 to TRBJ2-7; possible D gene TRBD1, 6 bases. CDR3 length: 15 amino acids. CDR1 SGHDT and CDR2 YYEEEE come from the germline V gene. Trimming stripped 4 bases from V and 6 bases from J, with 20 bases between. DNA for the CDR3: TGTGCCAGCAGCATCCTGACAGGCCGTCAAACCGAGCAGTACTTC. It codes for CASSILTGRQTEQYF.